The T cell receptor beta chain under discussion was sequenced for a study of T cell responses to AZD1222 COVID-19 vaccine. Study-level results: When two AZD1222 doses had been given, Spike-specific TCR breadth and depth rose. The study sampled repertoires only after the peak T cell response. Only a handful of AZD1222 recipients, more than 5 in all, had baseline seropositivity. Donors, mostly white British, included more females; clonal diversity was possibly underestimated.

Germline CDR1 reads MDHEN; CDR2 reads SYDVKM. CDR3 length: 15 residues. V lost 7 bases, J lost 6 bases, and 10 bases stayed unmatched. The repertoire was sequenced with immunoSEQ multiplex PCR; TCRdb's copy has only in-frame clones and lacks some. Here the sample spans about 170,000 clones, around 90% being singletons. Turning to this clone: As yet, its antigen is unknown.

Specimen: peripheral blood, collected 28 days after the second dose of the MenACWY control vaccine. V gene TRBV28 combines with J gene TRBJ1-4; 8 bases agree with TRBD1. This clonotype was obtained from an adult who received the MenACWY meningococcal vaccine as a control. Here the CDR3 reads CASNAAGTGHEKLFF. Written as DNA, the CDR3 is TGTGCCAGCAATGCCGCCGGGACAGGACATGAAAAACTGTTTTTT.